Shown below are 29 T cell receptor beta chains from a single sample sequenced in a study of cytomegalovirus exposure and HLA in healthy donors. PCR amplification relied on 60 Vbeta primers (plus 13 Jbeta primers). Sequencing used immunoSEQ multiplex PCR; TCRdb keeps in-frame clones, though not all of them. Of 110,000 to 150,000 clones detected, about 80% appear once; the ten largest clones hold around 4.5%. The sample comprised PBMCs. These TCRs come from a man between 35 and 55 years old in good health and CMV-seropositive.

As regards this clone: The junction shows a germline mismatch at one end, possibly a read error. In DNA, the CDR3 is TGTTCCAGCAGCTTACGAGCCAACTCCTACGAGCAGTACTTC. This sequence encodes CSSSLRANSYEQYF. This rearrangement joins TRBV7-9 to TRBJ2-7; D not resolved. The CDR3 sequence is 14 residues long. Germline lookup yields CDR1 SEHNR and CDR2 FQNEAQ (reference sequence).

The chain is built from TRBV15 and TRBJ2-1, with 11 nucleotides matching TRBD2. Per germline, CDR1 LNHNV and CDR2 YYDKDF (reference sequence). J lost 6 bases, V lost 2 bases, and 3 bases had no gene match. The CDR3 is made up of 15 amino acids. The CDR3 sequence: CATSRLTSGVNEQFF. The CDR3 DNA reads as TGTGCCACCAGCAGACTGACTAGCGGGGTCAATGAGCAGTTCTTC.

The chain couples TRBV19 to TRBJ1-5, with 10 bases fitting TRBD1. CDR1 and CDR2 from the germline V gene are LNHDA and SQIVND (reference sequence). CDR3 size: 15 residues. The ends lost 7 bases at V and 4 bases at J; junction bases unmatched: 7. The CDR3 loop reads CASIFSDRGNQPQHF. The CDR3 nucleotides read TGTGCCAGTATCTTTTCGGACAGGGGGAATCAGCCCCAGCATTTT.

The chain links TRBV19 to TRBJ1-1; 10 bases align to TRBD1. V trimming: 5 bases; J trimming: 6 bases; junction bases outside the gene matches: 12. CDR1 is LNHDA, CDR2 SQIVND, per germline (reference sequence). The CDR3 sequence is 16 residues long. The CDR3 nucleotides are TGTGCCAGTAGTCAGGCCCCGGGACAGGGGTATTCTGAAGCTTTCTTT. Translation: CASSQAPGQGYSEAFF.

This clone was counted between two and nine times. The rearrangement joins TRBV7-2 to TRBJ2-3; 7 bases match TRBD2. Losses at the gene ends were 3 bases for V and 2 bases for J; bases not matched to a gene: 8. Germline V gives CDR1 SGHTA, CDR2 FQGNSA. This CDR3 has 16 residues. CDR3 in amino acids: CASSLFSGAITDTQYF. CDR3 in DNA: TGTGCCAGCAGCTTGTTCAGCGGGGCCATCACAGATACGCAGTATTTT.

The chain joins TRBV19 to TRBJ2-2; D remains ambiguous. Germline assignment: CDR1 LNHDA and CDR2 SQIVND (reference sequence). CDR3 length equals 12 residues. The V gene lost 5 bases and the J gene lost 3 bases, with 4 bases spanning the gap. The CDR3 protein is CASSLYTGELFF. CDR3 DNA: TGTGCCAGTAGTCTCTACACCGGGGAGCTGTTTTTT.

The gene calls are TRBV5-1 and TRBJ1-2, with TRBD1 identical over 10 bases. The CDR3 extends over 15 amino acids. V gave up 4 bases and J gave up 4 bases; unmatched junction bases: 7. The germline V gene encodes CDR1 SGHRS and CDR2 YFSETQ. The CDR3 sequence: CASSTRDRGIYGYTF. CDR3 nucleotide sequence: TGCGCCAGCAGCACCCGGGACAGGGGCATCTATGGCTACACCTTC.

J is TRBJ2-5 and V is TRBV7-9; maybe TRBD1 (6 bases). The end of the DNA is better explained by TRBJ2-7, so the J call may be wrong. The V gene's germline CDR1 is SEHNR and CDR2 FQNEAQ (reference sequence). The CDR3 consists of 15 residues. The CDR3 DNA is TGTGCCAGCAGCTTAGCGGGGACATTTCCCTACGAGCAGTACTTC. Translated, it gives CASSLAGTFPYEQYF.

The chain employs TRBV27 and TRBJ1-2; TRBD1 matches 10 bases. V shed 0 bases and J 7 bases; nucleotides not matched to a gene: 5. CDR1 and CDR2 from the germline V gene are MNHEY and SMNVEV (reference sequence). This CDR3 is 15 amino acids long. DNA of the CDR3: TGTGCCAGCAGTTTATCGACAGGGGGCTGGGTTGGCTACACCTTC. It specifies CASSLSTGGWVGYTF.

The gene calls are TRBV11-3 and TRBJ2-5, with TRBD2 matching over 13 bases. The germline gives CDR1 SGHNT, CDR2 YENEEA. CDR3 length equals 15 residues. The V and J ends lost 5 bases and 5 bases, in that order; junction bases with no gene match: 5. Here the CDR3 reads CASSRTSGRGETQYF. The CDR3 nucleotides are TGTGCCAGCAGCCGGACTAGCGGGAGAGGGGAGACCCAGTACTTC. Full variable domain (rest looked up from reference TRBV11-3 and TRBJ2-5): EAGVVQSPRYKIIEKKQPVAFWCNPISGHNTLYWYLQNLGQGPELLIRYENEEAVDDSQLPKDRFSAERLKGVDSTLKIQPAELGDSAVYLCASSRTSGRGETQYFGPGTRLLVL.

V is TRBV18 and J is TRBJ2-2; a weak D match, TRBD2 (5 bases). V lost 3 bases and J 2 bases, leaving 7 bases between the germline ends. Per the germline V gene, CDR1 is KGHSH and CDR2 is LQKENI. The CDR3 runs to 14 residues. The CDR3 protein is CASSPGENTGELFF. CDR3 nucleotides: TGTGCCAGCTCACCGGGAGAAAACACCGGGGAGCTGTTTTTT.

V usage is TRBV18 and J usage is TRBJ1-5; D is uncertain. V shed 5 bases and J shed 1 base, with 6 bases lying between them. The CDR3 has 13 residues. Germline V CDR1 and CDR2: KGHSH, LQKENI. CDR3 DNA: TGTGCCAGCTCAGAACACAGCAATCAGCCCCAGCATTTT. It encodes CASSEHSNQPQHF.

This clone has more than one count but fewer than ten. The V gene is TRBV18, the J gene TRBJ1-5; the D gene is possibly TRBD1 (5 bases). This CDR3 region has 16 residues. Trimming pared 4 bases from V and 3 bases from J, leaving 16 bases between. Looked up from germline, CDR1 is KGHSH and CDR2 is LQKENI. CDR3 DNA: TGTGCCAGCTCACGGGCGGGACCCGATATCAATCAGCCCCAGCATTTT. This sequence encodes CASSRAGPDINQPQHF.

The rearrangement uses TRBV11-2 and TRBJ2-5, with 7 bases matching TRBD2. The CDR3 has 13 residues. Germline V CDR1 and CDR2: SGHAT, FQNNGV. V shed 1 base and J 5 bases; nucleotides not matched to a gene: 1. The CDR3 here is CASSLVGGETQYF. The CDR3 region has the DNA TGTGCCAGCAGCTTAGTGGGGGGGGAGACCCAGTACTTC.

This rearrangement joins TRBV27 to TRBJ2-3, with TRBD2 matching 9 bases. V dropped 3 bases and J dropped 1; count of bases not matched to a gene: 8. Germline loops: CDR1 MNHEY, CDR2 SMNVEV (reference sequence). The CDR3 has 17 residues. DNA for the CDR3: TGTGCCAGCAGTTTTGGGGGGGCTAGCGGGGGCACAGATACGCAGTATTTT. Translated: CASSFGGASGGTDTQYF.

The genes are TRBV10-3 and TRBJ2-2; 8 positions agree with TRBD1. V was clipped by 10 bases and J by 4 bases; unmatched bases: 8. CDR3 size: 14 residues. Germline V gene lookup returns CDR1 ENHRY and CDR2 SYGVKD. The CDR3 sequence: CATGGQVITGELFF. The DNA for the CDR3 is TGTGCCACCGGGGGACAGGTCATCACCGGGGAGCTGTTTTTT.

The genes are TRBV27 and TRBJ2-6; 7 positions match TRBD2. CDR1 and CDR2 (germline): MNHEY, SMNVEV (reference sequence). The CDR3 covers 19 residues. The trim removed 3 bases at V and 0 bases at J, leaving 11 bases unmatched. CDR3 protein: CASSFLGGVFSSGANVLTF. As DNA, the CDR3 is TGTGCCAGCAGTTTTTTGGGGGGGGTCTTCAGCTCTGGGGCCAACGTCCTGACTTTC.

This rearrangement joins TRBV7-8 to TRBJ1-3; unclear D gene. V was shortened by 4 bases and J by 0 bases, with 10 bases between the two germline ends. The germline CDR1 and CDR2 sequences are SGHVS and FQNEAQ. The CDR3 contains 15 residues. The CDR3 DNA is TGTGCCAGCAGCTCGTTACAGCTCTCTGGAAACACCATATATTTT. Its translation is CASSSLQLSGNTIYF.

The count of this clone is one. This chain uses TRBV30 with TRBJ1-3; D is unresolved. Looked up from germline, CDR1 is GTSNPN and CDR2 is SVGIG (reference sequence). V lost 4 bases and J 0 bases, leaving 7 bases between the germline ends. The CDR3 spans 13 residues. Here the CDR3 reads CAWTLPSGNTIYF. Here the CDR3 DNA reads TGTGCCTGGACTCTTCCCTCTGGAAACACCATATATTTT. The whole variable domain, filled in from reference TRBV30 and TRBJ1-3, reads SQTIHQWPATLVQPVGSPLSLECTVEGTSNPNLYWYRQAAGRGLQLLFYSVGIGQISSEVPQNLSASRPQDRQFILSSKKLLLSDSGFYLCAWTLPSGNTIYFGEGSWLTVV.

The chain carries TRBV4-2 and TRBJ2-1, with 9 positions matching TRBD1. CDR1 is LGHNA and CDR2 is YNFKEQ in the germline V gene. The trim removed 4 bases at V and 3 bases at J, leaving 4 bases unmatched. CDR3 size: 15 residues. The CDR3 DNA follows: TGTGCCAGCAGCCTCGGGACAGGGAGCTACAATGAGCAGTTCTTC. Translation: CASSLGTGSYNEQFF.

For this clone: The junction shows a germline mismatch at one end, possibly a read error. Other DNA variants within this sample encode the same CDR3. The J gene is TRBJ1-1, the V gene TRBV19; 9 bases map to TRBD1. The CDR3 consists of 17 residues. Germline V gives CDR1 LNHDA, CDR2 SQIVND (reference sequence). CDR3 nucleotide sequence: TGCGCCAGTAGTAGACTATTACAGGGGGCGCAGATGGCTGAAGCTTTCTTT. Encoded protein: CASSRLLQGAQMAEAFF.

V and J are TRBV7-9 and TRBJ2-2; a weak D match, TRBD1 (6 bases). CDR1 and CDR2 from the germline V gene are SEHNR and FQNEAQ (reference sequence). Trimming shortened V by 4 bases and J by 3 bases, and 12 bases separated the two germline ends. The CDR3 extends over 15 amino acids. The CDR3 nucleotides read TGTGCCAGCAGCTACAGGGCCCCCTACACCGGGGAGCTGTTTTTT. Its translation: CASSYRAPYTGELFF.

V is TRBV9 and J is TRBJ2-1; 11 bases map to TRBD2. Trimming removed 6 bases from V and 5 bases from J; junction bases left unmatched: 7. Germline assignment: CDR1 SGDLS and CDR2 YYNGEE. The CDR3 covers 15 residues. CDR3 residues: CASNLAGGPHNEQFF. DNA of the CDR3: TGTGCCAGCAACCTAGCGGGGGGCCCTCACAATGAGCAGTTCTTC.

This clone was recorded once. The gene calls are TRBV7-8 and TRBJ2-7; 8 bases match TRBD2. V was pared by 5 bases and J by 5 bases, with 11 bases of the junction left unmatched. The CDR3 covers 15 residues. Germline V gene sequence: CDR1 SGHVS, CDR2 FQNEAQ. The CDR3 region has the DNA TGTGCCAGCAGCCTGTGGGCGGGGGGATTCAACGAGCAGTACTTC. It codes for CASSLWAGGFNEQYF.

The chain combines TRBV14 with TRBJ2-3; TRBD2 matches at 8 bases. CDR3 length: 13 residues. CDR1 SGHDN and CDR2 FVKESK come from the germline V gene. V was pared by 3 bases and J by 6 bases, with 2 bases of the junction left unmatched. DNA of the CDR3: TGTGCCAGCAGCCAGGGGACTAGTGATACGCAGTATTTT. This sequence encodes CASSQGTSDTQYF.

The chain links TRBV29-1 to TRBJ2-7; TRBD1 matches at 9 bases. V was pared by 6 bases and J by 3 bases, with 6 bases of the junction left unmatched. Germline V CDR1 and CDR2: SQVTM, ANQGSEA. This CDR3 region has 13 residues. This CDR3 is CSVGGQGLYEQYF. The CDR3 coding sequence is TGCAGCGTCGGGGGACAGGGACTCTACGAGCAGTACTTC.

V and J are TRBV5-1 and TRBJ1-1; 11 bases are a match to TRBD1. Germline V lookup: CDR1 SGHRS, CDR2 YFSETQ. The CDR3 runs to 16 residues. J gave up 4 bases and V 0 bases, and 5 bases lay outside the gene matches. In DNA form, the CDR3 reads TGCGCCAGCAGCTTGGGGGACAGGGGGGGCGGCACTGAAGCTTTCTTT. The encoded protein is CASSLGDRGGGTEAFF. The whole variable domain, filled in from reference TRBV5-1 and TRBJ1-1, reads KAGVTQTPRYLIKTRGQQVTLSCSPISGHRSVSWYQQTPGQGLQFLFEYFSETQRNKGNFPGRFSGRQFSNSRSEMNVSTLELGDSALYLCASSLGDRGGGTEAFFGQGTRLTVV.

This clone was seen a single time. The V gene is TRBV10-2, the J gene TRBJ2-5; 8 nucleotides agree with TRBD1. Germline loops: CDR1 WSHSY, CDR2 SAAADI. The ends lost 4 bases at V and 0 bases at J; junction bases unmatched: 10. This CDR3 is 17 amino acids long. The CDR3 loop reads CASSAGRQGRNQETQYF. The CDR3 DNA follows: TGCGCCAGCAGTGCCGGGAGACAGGGGAGAAACCAAGAGACCCAGTACTTC.

The genes are TRBV18 and TRBJ2-2; 9 nucleotides line up with TRBD1. The length of the CDR3 is 14 residues. Losses at the gene ends were 6 bases for V and 7 bases for J; bases not matched to a gene: 6. CDR1 is KGHSH and CDR2 is LQKENI in the germline V gene. The CDR3 coding sequence is TGTGCCAGCTCTCCGGACAGGGGCGGCGGGGAGCTGTTTTTT. Protein sequence: CASSPDRGGGELFF.